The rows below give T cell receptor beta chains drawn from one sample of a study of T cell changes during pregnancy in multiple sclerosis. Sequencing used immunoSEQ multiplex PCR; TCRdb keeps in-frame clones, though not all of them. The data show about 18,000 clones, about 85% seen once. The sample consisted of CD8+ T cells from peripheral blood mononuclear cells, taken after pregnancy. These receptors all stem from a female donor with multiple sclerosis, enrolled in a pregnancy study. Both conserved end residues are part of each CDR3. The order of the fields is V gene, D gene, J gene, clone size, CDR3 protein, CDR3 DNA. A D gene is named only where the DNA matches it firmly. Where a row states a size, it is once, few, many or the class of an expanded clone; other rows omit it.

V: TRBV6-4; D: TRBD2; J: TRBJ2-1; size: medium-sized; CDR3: CASSDGTSDYNEQFF; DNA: TGTGCCAGCAGTGACGGGACTAGCGACTACAATGAGCAGTTCTTC
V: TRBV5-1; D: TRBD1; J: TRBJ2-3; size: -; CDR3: CASSFTGVYETDTQYF; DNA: TGCGCCAGCAGCTTCACAGGGGTATACGAAACAGATACGCAGTATTTT
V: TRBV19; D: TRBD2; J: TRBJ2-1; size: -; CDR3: CASSLSGSSYNEQFF; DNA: TGTGCCAGTAGTCTTAGCGGGAGCTCCTACAATGAGCAGTTCTTC
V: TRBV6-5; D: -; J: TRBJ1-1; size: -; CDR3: CASSSGLFLNTEAFF; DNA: TGTGCCAGCAGTTCGGGACTTTTTCTGAACACTGAAGCTTTCTTT
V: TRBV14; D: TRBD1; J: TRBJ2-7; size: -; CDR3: CASSSLSWQTGLGAEQYF; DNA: TGTGCCAGCAGCTCTTTAAGCTGGCAGACAGGGTTGGGGGCCGAGCAGTACTTC
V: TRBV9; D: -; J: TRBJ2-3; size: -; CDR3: CASSVGLARTDTQYF; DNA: TGTGCCAGCAGCGTAGGGCTAGCCCGCACAGATACGCAGTATTTT
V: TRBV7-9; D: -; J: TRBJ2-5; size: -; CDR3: CASKGLQDYQETQYF; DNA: TGTGCCAGCAAAGGGTTACAGGACTATCAAGAGACCCAGTACTTC
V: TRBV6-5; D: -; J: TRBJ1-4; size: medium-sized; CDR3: CASSYTGEKLFF; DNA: TGTGCCAGCAGTTACACCGGGGAAAAACTGTTTTTT
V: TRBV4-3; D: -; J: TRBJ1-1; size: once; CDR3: CASSQDNVGNTEAFF; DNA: TGCGCCAGCAGCCAAGATAACGTCGGGAACACTGAAGCTTTCTTT
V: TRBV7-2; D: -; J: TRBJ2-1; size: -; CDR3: CASSLMLAANEQFF; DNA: TGTGCCAGCAGCTTGATGTTAGCGGCCAATGAGCAGTTCTTC
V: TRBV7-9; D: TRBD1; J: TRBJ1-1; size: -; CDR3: CASSDWSGGFTEAFF; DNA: TGTGCCAGCAGCGACTGGTCAGGGGGATTCACTGAAGCTTTCTTT
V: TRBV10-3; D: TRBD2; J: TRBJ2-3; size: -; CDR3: CAISRTSGDGTDTQYF; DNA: TGTGCCATCAGTAGGACTAGCGGGGATGGCACAGATACGCAGTATTTT